The 28 T cell receptor beta chains in this list originate from one sample, sequenced in a study of blood T cell repertoires in COVID-19. Only in-frame clones appear in the TCRdb table, and some are missing; sequencing was by immunoSEQ multiplex PCR. Altogether some 190,000 clones are present, roughly three quarters being singletons, with the ten largest covering around 7.9%. Sequences were obtained from peripheral blood. These receptors were taken from a woman aged 45-65 years with active or convalescent COVID-19.

The V and J genes are TRBV30 and TRBJ1-5; D call uncertain. The V and J ends lost 2 bases and 2 bases respectively, with 10 bases between them. There are 14 residues in the CDR3. The V gene's germline CDR1 is GTSNPN and CDR2 SVGIG (reference sequence). The CDR3 DNA sequence: TGTGCCTGGAGTCCCGGTCTCGGCAATCAGCCCCAGCATTTT. Protein sequence: CAWSPGLGNQPQHF.

There are a few counts of this clone. This chain uses TRBV9 with TRBJ1-1; D unclear. This CDR3 is 15 amino acids long. The V gene's germline CDR1 is SGDLS and CDR2 YYNGEE. V was pared by 0 bases and J by 2 bases, with 11 bases between. The CDR3 loop reads CASSVGPGSNTEAFF. CDR3 sequence (DNA): TGTGCCAGCAGCGTAGGCCCCGGGTCTAACACTGAAGCTTTCTTT.

This clone was detected a few times. This chain connects TRBV3-1 (or the pseudogene TRBV3-2) to TRBJ1-1; D is unclear. Deletions cut 0 bases from V and 6 bases from J, with 11 bases between. CDR3 length: 14 amino acids. Germline loops: CDR1 LGHDT, CDR2 YNNKEL (reference sequence). The CDR3 loop reads CASSQDFAFAEAFF. The CDR3 DNA follows: TGTGCCAGCAGCCAAGATTTCGCGTTTGCTGAAGCTTTCTTT.

This chain connects TRBV7-2 to TRBJ2-7; 8 bases align to TRBD2. There are 13 residues in the CDR3. Per germline, CDR1 SGHTA and CDR2 FQGNSA. V trimming: 7 bases; J trimming: 5 bases; junction bases outside the gene matches: 7. The CDR3 here is CASKTRGGDEQYF. For the CDR3, the DNA is TGTGCCAGCAAGACCCGGGGGGGCGACGAGCAGTACTTC.

The rearrangement joins TRBV7-9 to TRBJ2-5; D is possibly TRBD2 (5 bases). Trimming stripped 0 bases from V and 5 bases from J, with 7 bases between. Germline V gene data show CDR1 as SEHNR and CDR2 as FQNEAQ (reference sequence). The CDR3 loop spans 13 amino acids. CDR3: CASSLAGSETQYF. DNA of the CDR3: TGTGCCAGCAGCTTAGCGGGGAGTGAGACCCAGTACTTC.

This rearrangement joins TRBV6-5 to TRBJ1-1; D unresolved. CDR3 length equals 13 residues. V lost 0 bases and J lost 6, with 8 bases in between. Germline assignment: CDR1 MNHEY and CDR2 SVGAGI. CDR3 sequence: CASSYSSPPEAFF. CDR3 sequence (DNA): TGTGCCAGCAGTTACTCGAGTCCGCCTGAAGCTTTCTTT.

This chain joins TRBV15 and TRBJ1-1; 11 bases fit TRBD1. V was pared by 4 bases and J by 1 base, with 11 bases of the junction left unmatched. Germline lookup yields CDR1 LNHNV and CDR2 YYDKDF (reference sequence). The CDR3 runs 18 residues. CDR3 sequence (DNA): TGTGCCACCAGCATCTGGACAGGGGGCCGATTTGGGAACACTGAAGCTTTCTTT. This encodes CATSIWTGGRFGNTEAFF.

This chain joins TRBV7-2 and TRBJ2-7; no clear D. The V and J ends lost 2 bases and 6 bases respectively, with 8 bases between them. Germline V gene lookup returns CDR1 SGHTA and CDR2 FQGNSA. CDR3 length: 12 residues. The chain's CDR3 is CASSLFLSEQYF. CDR3 coding DNA: TGTGCCAGCAGCTTATTTCTCAGCGAGCAGTACTTC.

The chain combines TRBV20-1 with TRBJ2-3; D is ambiguous. The CDR3 sequence is 10 residues long. Per the germline V gene, CDR1 is DFQATT and CDR2 is SNEGSKA (reference sequence). With 3 bases removed from V and 6 bases from J, the gap between germline ends came to 4 bases. CDR3 bases: TGCAGTGCTAGTCGTGATACGCAGTATTTT. This encodes CSASRDTQYF.

CDR3 nucleotide sequence: TGCGCCAGCCACCCAGGCAGCCCTAACTATGGCTACACCTTC. Translating gives CASHPGSPNYGYTF. The V call is TRBV5-1, the J call TRBJ1-2; unclear D gene. V lost 7 bases and J lost 0, with 13 bases in between. CDR1 and CDR2 from the germline V gene are SGHRS and YFSETQ. CDR3 size: 14 residues.

The CDR3 is CASSFTGGNQPQHF. CDR3 nucleotides: TGTGCCAGCAGTTTCACGGGTGGCAATCAGCCCCAGCATTTT. This chain connects TRBV6-2 or TRBV6-3 to TRBJ1-5; D ambiguous. CDR1 is MNHEY, CDR2 SVGEGT, per germline. Deletions cut 4 bases from V and 2 bases from J, with 9 bases between. There are 14 residues in the CDR3.

The chain joins TRBV19 to TRBJ2-4, with no clear D. This CDR3 region has 12 residues. Trimming removed 9 bases at V and 6 bases at J, with 12 bases between. Germline CDR1 reads LNHDA; CDR2 reads SQIVND (reference sequence). This CDR3 reads CASGSRGNIQYF. The CDR3 coding sequence is TGTGCCAGCGGGTCTCGCGGAAACATTCAGTACTTC.

This chain connects TRBV6-5 to TRBJ2-2, with 7 nucleotides matching TRBD2. This CDR3 is 16 amino acids long. Germline V lookup: CDR1 MNHEY, CDR2 SVGAGI. After removal of 3 bases from V and 4 bases from J, the junction contained 8 bases not matched to a gene. CDR3 coding DNA: TGTGCCAGCAGTTATTCTCCGGGGGGTCTCACCGGGGAGCTGTTTTTT. Translation gives CASSYSPGGLTGELFF.

Comments on this clone: One end of the junction is discordant with germline, which a read error may explain. The chain uses TRBV2 and TRBJ2-7; 7 bases align to TRBD2. CDR1 and CDR2 (germline): SNHLY, FYNNEI. The CDR3 consists of 12 residues. CDR3 loop: CASSEGGDPRCF. CDR3 bases: TGTGCCAGCAGTGAGGGGGGGGATCCACGGTGCTTC.

There are a few counts of this clone. The chain uses TRBV18 and TRBJ2-7; maybe TRBD1 (6 bases). Germline V gives CDR1 KGHSH, CDR2 LQKENI. V was trimmed by 5 bases and J by 2 bases, leaving 10 bases between them. This CDR3 spans 13 amino acids. The CDR3 reads CASSLDSTYEQYF. DNA of the CDR3: TGTGCCAGCTCATTGGACAGTACCTACGAGCAGTACTTC.

The V gene is TRBV19, the J gene TRBJ1-5; tentative D call: TRBD1 (6 bases). This CDR3 is 15 amino acids long. Germline lookup yields CDR1 LNHDA and CDR2 SQIVND (reference sequence). Trimming took off 2 bases at V and 6 bases at J, with 14 bases between the two ends. This CDR3 is CASSINPGQFQPQHF. The CDR3 DNA reads as TGTGCCAGTAGTATAAATCCTGGACAGTTTCAGCCCCAGCATTTT. Combining the CDR3 with reference TRBV19 and TRBJ1-5 gives the whole variable domain DGGITQSPKYLFRKEGQNVTLSCEQNLNHDAMYWYRQDPGQGLRLIYYSQIVNDFQKGDIAEGYSVSREKKESFPLTVTSAQKNPTAFYLCASSINPGQFQPQHFGDGTRLSIL.

The rearrangement links TRBV19 to TRBJ2-4, with a weak D call TRBD2 (6 bases). The CDR3 totals 16 residues. CDR1 and CDR2 from the germline V gene are LNHDA and SQIVND (reference sequence). Trimming shortened V by 3 bases and J by 0 bases, and 12 bases separated the two germline ends. In DNA form, the CDR3 reads TGTGCCAGTAGTATCGGGCCGGGGGTAGCCAAAAACATTCAGTACTTC. Protein sequence: CASSIGPGVAKNIQYF.

V is TRBV7-9 and J is TRBJ1-4; D ambiguous. Trimming cost V 5 bases and J 3 bases, with 16 bases left between them. Per germline, CDR1 SEHNR and CDR2 FQNEAQ (reference sequence). CDR3 length: 16 amino acids. CDR3 sequence (DNA): TGTGCCAGCAGCCCCAGAGGGTATTCGGCTAATGAAAAACTGTTTTTT. Encoded protein: CASSPRGYSANEKLFF.

The genes are TRBV18 and TRBJ1-5; D possibly corresponds to TRBD1 (6 bases). Per germline, CDR1 KGHSH and CDR2 LQKENI. Deletions cut 3 bases from V and 7 bases from J, with 10 bases between. The CDR3 has 13 residues. CDR3 loop: CASSPGGQQPQHF. In nucleotides, the CDR3 is TGTGCCAGCTCACCTGGGGGCCAACAGCCCCAGCATTTT.

The rearrangement links TRBV7-9 to TRBJ2-5, with 9 positions matching TRBD2. The ends lost 1 base at V and 7 bases at J; junction bases unmatched: 7. CDR1 SEHNR and CDR2 FQNEAQ come from the germline V gene (reference sequence). This CDR3 contains 15 residues. In DNA, the CDR3 is TGTGCCAGCAGCTTAGGACTAGCGGCTCGAGGGACCCAGTACTTC. This codes for CASSLGLAARGTQYF.

This clone was picked up one time. The chain employs TRBV10-3 and TRBJ1-2; TRBD1 is a possible D gene (6 bases). Trimming pared 3 bases from V and 4 bases from J, leaving 12 bases between. The CDR3 consists of 14 residues. Looked up from germline, CDR1 is ENHRY and CDR2 is SYGVKD. The CDR3 protein is CAISERDTGYGYTF. CDR3 nucleotide sequence: TGTGCCATCAGTGAAAGGGACACAGGCTATGGCTACACCTTC.

The rearrangement links TRBV5-8 to TRBJ2-2; 9 positions match TRBD1. CDR3 length: 15 residues. The germline V gene encodes CDR1 SGHTS and CDR2 YDEGEE. V trimming: 4 bases; J trimming: 7 bases; junction bases outside the gene matches: 8. This CDR3 reads CASSPWTGVVGELFF. In nucleotides, the CDR3 is TGTGCCAGCAGCCCATGGACAGGGGTCGTCGGGGAGCTGTTTTTT.

This clone was detected only once. V usage is TRBV3-1 (or the pseudogene TRBV3-2) and J usage is TRBJ1-3, with 9 positions matching TRBD1. CDR3 length: 14 residues. Germline trimming cut 6 bases from V and 4 bases from J; bases unmatched to any gene: 4. Germline CDR1 LGHDT, CDR2 YNNKEL (reference sequence). The CDR3 loop is CASSRTGGGNTIYF. The CDR3 DNA is TGTGCCAGCAGTCGCACAGGGGGCGGAAACACCATATATTTT.

This rearrangement joins TRBV30 to TRBJ1-1; tentative D call: TRBD1 (5 bases). V dropped 2 bases and J dropped 5 bases, with 15 bases sitting between them. The germline V gene encodes CDR1 GTSNPN and CDR2 SVGIG (reference sequence). The CDR3 has 14 residues. The CDR3: CAWSRGLGGTEAFF. CDR3 in DNA: TGTGCCTGGAGTCGGGGACTGGGAGGTACTGAAGCTTTCTTT.

The V gene is TRBV30, the J gene TRBJ1-4; maybe TRBD1 (5 bases). Germline V CDR1 and CDR2: GTSNPN, SVGIG (reference sequence). Trimming removed 4 bases at V and 0 bases at J, with 9 bases between. The CDR3 length is 14 residues. The CDR3 is CAWTGMATNEKLFF. CDR3 bases: TGTGCCTGGACAGGGATGGCAACTAATGAAAAACTGTTTTTT.

V usage is TRBV11-3 and J usage is TRBJ2-1, with 9 bases matching TRBD2. Germline lookup yields CDR1 SGHNT and CDR2 YENEEA. Trimming at V came to 5 bases and at J to 0 bases, leaving 2 bases not matched to a gene. This CDR3 has 15 residues. The CDR3 DNA reads as TGTGCCAGCAGCGGTAGCGGGAGCTCCTACAATGAGCAGTTCTTC. It specifies CASSGSGSSYNEQFF.

The V gene is TRBV19, the J gene TRBJ2-7; 9 nucleotides align to TRBD1. CDR3 length equals 15 residues. In germline, CDR1 is LNHDA, CDR2 SQIVND (reference sequence). Unmatched junction bases numbered 5, after V lost 4 bases and J lost 1 base. The CDR3 loop is CASSTSGTGSYEQYF. The CDR3 DNA reads as TGTGCCAGTAGTACTTCCGGGACAGGGTCCTACGAGCAGTACTTC.

This rearrangement joins TRBV6-1 to TRBJ2-5, with a weak D call TRBD1 (6 bases). Germline values: CDR1 MNHNS, CDR2 SASEGT. Trimming removed 1 base from V and 1 base from J, with 19 bases in between. CDR3 size: 18 residues. CDR3 region: CASSEDVNQGPVQETQYF. CDR3 DNA sequence: TGTGCCAGCAGTGAAGATGTCAACCAGGGGCCCGTCCAAGAGACCCAGTACTTC.